Sequencing of this TCR beta chain was carried out in a study of lymphopenia after photon versus proton radiotherapy. Study results and caveats: In patients who died, overall survival fell as post-nadir TCR diversity dropped more. After the lymphocyte nadir, photon-treated repertoires showed oligoclonal expansion, especially of CD8+ Temra cells.

V dropped 8 bases and J dropped 1 base, with 12 bases sitting between them. Germline loops: CDR1 LNHDA, CDR2 SQIVND (reference sequence). There are 14 residues in the CDR3. Details on this clone: Its antigen is still unknown.

Assay used: immunoSEQ multiplex PCR; TCRdb lists only in-frame clones, some missing. Of approximately 65,000 clones listed, approximately 87% are singletons. This chain connects TRBV19 to TRBJ2-1; D unresolved. Sequencing was performed on peripheral blood, taken from a patient treated with proton-based radiotherapy. The sequence was obtained from an elderly man with esophageal cancer. CDR3 sequence reads: CASSAPSSYNEQFF. In DNA form, the CDR3 reads TGTGCCAGTTCAGCCCCCTCTTCCTACAATGAGCAGTTCTTC.